The 4 T cell receptor beta chains listed next were all sequenced from one sample in a study of OX40 agonist ivuxolimab in advanced cancers. TCRdb's copy holds only in-frame clones and misses some; the assay was immunoSEQ multiplex PCR. The repertoire holds fewer than 70,000 clones, with about 79% as singletons. The source material was CD4+ or CD8+ T cells sorted from blood, sampled in a trial of the OX40 agonist ivuxolimab. Receptors originate from an adult with an advanced solid tumor such as melanoma, head and neck, liver or kidney cancer.

Concerning this clone: At one end the junction does not follow the germline gene, possibly because of a read error. The chain carries TRBV6-1 and TRBJ2-1; D is possibly TRBD1 (5 bases). Germline V gene sequence: CDR1 MNHNS, CDR2 SASEGT. This CDR3 spans 16 amino acids. The CDR3 reads CASREGAAFSYNEQFF. The DNA for the CDR3 is TGTGCCAGCAGGGAAGGGGCAGCCTTCTCCTACAATGAGCAGTTCTTC.

The V call is TRBV15, the J call TRBJ2-2; D tentatively fits TRBD1 or TRBD2 (6 bases each). Trimming stripped 1 base from V and 0 bases from J, with 18 bases between. The CDR3 loop spans 19 amino acids. The germline gives CDR1 LNHNV, CDR2 YYDKDF (reference sequence). CDR3 region: CATSRGGGYTAANTGELFF. For the CDR3, the DNA is TGTGCCACCAGCAGAGGAGGGGGGTACACAGCCGCGAACACCGGGGAGCTGTTTTTT.

The sample holds a few counts of this clone. This chain connects TRBV23-1 to TRBJ2-3; D is ambiguous. TRBV23-1 is filed as an ORF, its function uncertain. Trimming took off 4 bases at V and 11 bases at J, with 7 bases between the two ends. The CDR3 spans 10 residues. The CDR3 DNA reads TGCGCCAGCAGTCCTCATCAGCAGTATTTT. Protein: CASSPHQQYF.

This chain links TRBV29-1 with TRBJ2-2; D is unclear. Germline CDR1 and CDR2: SQVTM and ANQGSEA. V shed 3 bases and J shed 1 base, with 9 bases lying between them. CDR3 length: 14 residues. CDR3 bases: TGCAGCGTTGAGGTACACCAGAACACCGGGGAGCTGTTTTTT. It yields the protein CSVEVHQNTGELFF.